Here is one T cell receptor (beta chain) with its context. TCRdb's table, derived via immunoSEQ multiplex PCR, lists solely in-frame clones and lacks some. The profile shows tens of thousands of clones, under 95% of them singletons. This sample is drawn from a study of brain T cells in children with intractable seizures. Only cases whose brain tissue showed the highest T cell transcript signatures were sequenced. Germline V gene data show CDR1 as SGHTA and CDR2 as FQGTGA. V was pared by 4 bases and J by 6 bases, with 9 bases of the junction left unmatched. The CDR3 is 16 amino acids. Sequences were derived from peripheral blood, sampled at surgery. This sequence was found in a girl aged 2-10 years with Rasmussen encephalitis and intractable seizures. The genes are TRBV7-3 and TRBJ2-1; 10 positions agree with TRBD2. The CDR3, as DNA: TGTGCCAGCAGCTCACAGGTACTAGCGGGGAGCAATGAGCAGTTCTTC. The encoded protein is CASSSQVLAGSNEQFF.